One TCR beta chain is described in this entry. The antigen this receptor binds is unknown. Within one base of it there is no much larger clone, and no base qualities were kept. This entry belongs to a study of OX40 agonist ivuxolimab in advanced cancers. About the investigation overall: The costimulatory receptor OX40 (CD134) was targeted by ivuxolimab, a fully human IgG2 agonistic monoclonal antibody. Three dose-escalation patients achieved partial responses, one with hepatocellular carcinoma and two with cutaneous melanoma. In the dose-escalation cohort, approximately 82% of patients were male, and the mean age was approximately 60 years, with a range of about 20 to 90. Intravenous ivuxolimab was administered to patients every 2 weeks at six dose levels: 0.01, 0.1, 0.3, 1.5, 3 and 10 mg/kg. Peripheral TCRbeta sequencing aimed to test whether ivuxolimab altered TCR sequence diversity and caused clonal T-cell expansion. Of the approximately 50 dose-escalation patients, hepatocellular carcinoma was present in around 19, melanoma in approximately 15, renal cell carcinoma in 9 and head and neck cancer in 9. The monotherapy dose-escalation portion (N ≈ 52 patients) of the phase I ivuxolimab trial is reported in the paper. Prior anti-PD-1, anti-PD-L1 or anti-CTLA-4 therapy was permitted, and 35% to 40% of dose-escalation patients had received checkpoint inhibitors.

What the work shows at the level of the full study, not this receptor alone: After ivuxolimab, more expanded clones were found on average in CD8+ T cells than in CD4+ T cells. Low levels of normalized T-cell clonal expansion were also seen in some nonresponding patients. At doses of 0.1 to 3.0 mg/kg, clonal expansion of both CD4+ and CD8+ blood T cells was observed from baseline to week 6. In partial responders in the 0.1-3.0 mg/kg groups, normalized peripheral clonal expansion was found to be among the lowest, especially among CD8+ T cells. Antigen specificity was not determined for the clonally expanded peripheral T cells.

Looking up the germline V gene yields CDR1 SGHRS and CDR2 YFSETQ. The germline V and J ends show losses of 4 bases and 8 bases respectively, and no gene match explains 3 bases of the junction. The CDR3 has 13 amino acids, counting the end cysteine and phenylalanine. The sequence is cut down to CDR3 DNA, 39 bases in frame from base 1. Genomic DNA was extracted from sorted cells for sequencing of the TCRbeta CDR3 region. TCRbeta CDR3 regions were sequenced using the immunoSEQ Assay. TCRdb carries this immuneACCESS record with in-frame sequences only. Its versions omit some clonotypes, under half of them owing to an unresolved V gene in the studies checked, with the rest unexplained. The sample includes under 70,000 clones, with about 92% observed a single time. The ten most abundant clones make up 0.62% of the sample. The trial excluded patients who had a history of autoimmune disease or who were on systemic immunosuppression. Peripheral blood for TCR sequencing was drawn from every dose cohort at baseline, at cycle 4 day 1 and at cycle 7 day 1. The samples were drawn from a first-in-human, open-label, multicenter phase I dose-escalation trial of ivuxolimab. Adults with locally advanced or metastatic head and neck squamous cell, hepatocellular, melanoma or renal cell carcinoma were enrolled in the trial. Before TCR sequencing, CD4+ and CD8+ T cells were separately sorted from peripheral blood.

Sequences were derived from CD4+ or CD8+ T cells sorted from blood, sampled in a trial of the OX40 agonist ivuxolimab. The clonotype comes from an adult with an advanced solid tumor such as melanoma, head and neck, liver or kidney cancer. The chain employs TRBV5-1 and TRBJ1-4; 9 bases in the middle match TRBD1. The CDR3 sequence is CASSIGTGEKLFF. The sequence in DNA is TGCGCCAGCAGCATCGGGACAGGGGAAAAACTGTTTTTT.